This T cell receptor beta chain is from a study of blood T cell repertoires in COVID-19. Germline assignment: CDR1 SEHNR and CDR2 FQNEAQ (reference sequence). This CDR3 region has 16 residues. The trim removed 7 bases at V and 1 base at J, leaving 7 bases unmatched. Original methodology: Reference gene primer amplification yielded estimated nucleated cell counts. Some clones are missing from TCRdb's copy, which holds only in-frame ones; the method was immunoSEQ multiplex PCR. D and trimming were read from the DNA, whereas the V and J calls and clone size are those reported in that table. The repertoire has fewer than 300,000 clones, around 86% of them found once; the top ten carry around 15%.

Sequencing was done on a sample of PBMCs or T cells enriched from blood (not recorded which). The receptor's source is a man between 18 and 29 years old who had recovered from COVID-19. The chain is built from TRBV7-9 and TRBJ2-3; 11 nucleotides agree with TRBD2. CDR3 DNA sequence: TGTGCCAGCACCCCAACTAGCGGGGGCGGCACAGATACGCAGTATTTT. Translated: CASTPTSGGGTDTQYF.